This T cell receptor (beta chain) was found in a study of CD8+ T cells in alopecia areata. Study information: Percent of scalp involved defined treated patients' severity scores.

TCR sequencing used cDNA made by reverse transcription of extracted RNA. Assay: immunoSEQ multiplex PCR; the TCRdb copy retains only in-frame clones and omits some. The sample has approximately 110,000 clones, 56% seen once. In regard to this clone: Antigen: not known.

The length of the CDR3 is 13 residues. Germline CDR1 and CDR2: SGHDT and YYEEEE. Trimming took 4 bases from V and 15 from J; bases not matched to a gene: 13. Overall study findings and caveats: In blood and scalp, many expanded lesional clones persisted during tofacitinib.

Treatment given: oral pan-JAK inhibitor, 5-10 mg twice daily. The clonotype comes from a human donor with alopecia areata. The rearrangement links TRBV5-6 to TRBJ2-1; 7 nucleotides match TRBD2. This material consisted of CD4+ T cells sorted from blood, taken at week 24, from a patient treated with tofacitinib. The CDR3 region is CASSPLGTGGAFF. The CDR3 DNA reads as TGTGCCAGCAGCCCGCTGGGTACGGGGGGTGCGTTCTTC.